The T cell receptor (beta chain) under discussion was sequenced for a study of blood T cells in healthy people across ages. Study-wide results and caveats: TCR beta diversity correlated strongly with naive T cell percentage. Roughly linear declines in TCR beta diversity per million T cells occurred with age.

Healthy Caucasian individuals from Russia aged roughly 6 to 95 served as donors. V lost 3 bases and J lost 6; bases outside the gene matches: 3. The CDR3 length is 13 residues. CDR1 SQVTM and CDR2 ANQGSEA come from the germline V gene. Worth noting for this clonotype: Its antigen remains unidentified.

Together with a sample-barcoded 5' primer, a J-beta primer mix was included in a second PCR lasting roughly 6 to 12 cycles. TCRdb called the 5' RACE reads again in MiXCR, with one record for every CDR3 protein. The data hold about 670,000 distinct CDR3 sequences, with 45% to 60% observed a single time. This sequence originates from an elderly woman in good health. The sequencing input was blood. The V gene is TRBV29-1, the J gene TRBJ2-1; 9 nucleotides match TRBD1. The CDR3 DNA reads TGCAGCGTTGATGGACAGGGGCCCAATGAGCAGTTCTTC. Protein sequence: CSVDGQGPNEQFF.